The T cell receptor beta chain described here comes from a study of blood T cell repertoires in COVID-19. Libraries were prepared by immunoSEQ multiplex PCR; TCRdb keeps only in-frame clonotypes and omits some of them. The profile shows 140,000 to 150,000 clones, 70% to 90% of them singletons. This CDR3 has 14 residues. The germline CDR1 and CDR2 sequences are KGHSH and LQKENI. V shed 5 bases, J shed 3 bases, and the junction held 4 bases outside the gene matches. The rearrangement joins TRBV18 to TRBJ1-1, with 9 bases that match TRBD1. The clonotype comes from a woman in her sixties or seventies with COVID-19, enrolled during active disease. The specimen was peripheral blood. CDR3 bases: TGTGCCAGCTCATGGACAGGGGTATACACTGAAGCTTTCTTT. It translates to CASSWTGVYTEAFF.